This T cell receptor beta chain was profiled in a study of OX40 agonist ivuxolimab in advanced cancers. Study-wide points: Among T cells, CD8+ cells averaged more expanded clones than CD4+ cells. With doses of 0.1 to 3.0 mg/kg, CD4+ and CD8+ blood T cells had undergone clonal expansion by week 6.

In regard to this clone: Its antigen is unidentified.

Clones were read by immunoSEQ multiplex PCR, and TCRdb kept only the in-frame ones, dropping some. The top ten hold 4.9% of the sample, which has more than 40,000 clones, over 75% seen once. CDR1 LNHDA and CDR2 SQIVND come from the germline V gene (reference sequence). The CDR3 is 14 amino acids. V gave up 4 bases and J gave up 7 bases, with 16 bases separating them. This clonotype originated in an adult with an advanced solid tumor such as melanoma, head and neck, liver or kidney cancer. This sequence joins TRBV19 and TRBJ1-2; the D gene is possibly TRBD1 (5 bases). The specimen was CD4+ or CD8+ T cells sorted from blood, collected in a trial of the OX40 agonist ivuxolimab. In DNA, the CDR3 is TGTGCCAGTAGTACAGGGTTTTTCCTTCTTGGCTACACCTTC. Protein product: CASSTGFFLLGYTF.